These 6 T cell receptor beta chains were sequenced from one sample in a study of cytomegalovirus exposure and HLA in healthy donors. 60 Vbeta and 13 Jbeta primers were used in PCR. TCRdb's table, derived via immunoSEQ multiplex PCR, lists solely in-frame clones and lacks some. The table has about 87,000 clones, about four fifths seen once. The sample comprised PBMCs. Receptor source: a woman aged 35 to 49 in good health and CMV-seronegative.

V gene TRBV5-6 combines with J gene TRBJ1-2, with 7 bases fitting TRBD1. Germline CDR1 is SGHDT and CDR2 is YYEEEE. The CDR3 has 14 residues. V was pared by 0 bases and J by 7 bases, with 6 bases of the junction left unmatched. CDR3 DNA: TGTGCCAGCAGCTTGGCTACCCGGGACAGTGGCTACACCTTC. Its translation is CASSLATRDSGYTF.

J is TRBJ1-5 and V is TRBV29-1, with 8 bases identical to TRBD1. The germline V gene encodes CDR1 SQVTM and CDR2 ANQGSEA. The length of the CDR3 is 12 residues. The CDR3 DNA follows: TGCAGTGCTGGACAGGGTGATCAGCCCCAGCATTTT. Its protein is CSAGQGDQPQHF.

This clone rates as medium-sized. DNA for the CDR3: TGTGCCAGCAGCAGACACAGGGAAACGGTGAATGAAAAACTGTTTTTT. This encodes CASSRHRETVNEKLFF. The chain joins TRBV7-9 to TRBJ1-4; maybe TRBD1 (6 bases). V was shortened by 5 bases and J by 5 bases, with 18 bases between the two germline ends. The CDR3 extends over 16 amino acids. The germline gives CDR1 SEHNR, CDR2 FQNEAQ (reference sequence).

The chain uses TRBV5-1 and TRBJ1-3, with D unresolved. Germline loops: CDR1 SGHRS, CDR2 YFSETQ. The V and J ends lost 4 bases and 0 bases respectively, with 14 bases between them. CDR3 size: 16 residues. The CDR3 bases are TGCGCCAGCAGCCTGTACAGTACCTCCTCTGGAAACACCATATATTTT. This translates into CASSLYSTSSGNTIYF.

The chain combines TRBV2 with TRBJ1-3; D uncertain. V lost 6 bases to trimming and J lost 0 bases, with 9 bases between them. The CDR3 is 14 amino acids. Germline V gene lookup returns CDR1 SNHLY and CDR2 FYNNEI. The CDR3 nucleotides are TGTGCCAGCAGCGCAGACATCTCTGGAAACACCATATATTTT. As protein: CASSADISGNTIYF.

The rearrangement joins TRBV30 to TRBJ1-5; TRBD1 might be the D (5 bases). This CDR3 has 14 amino acids. Trimming pared 2 bases from V and 5 bases from J, leaving 13 bases between. The germline V gene encodes CDR1 GTSNPN and CDR2 SVGIG (reference sequence). CDR3 residues: CAWSPRGKYQPQHF. The CDR3 coding sequence is TGTGCCTGGAGTCCACGGGGGAAATATCAGCCCCAGCATTTT. The variable domain in full, completed from reference TRBV30 and TRBJ1-5, reads SQTIHQWPATLVQPVGSPLSLECTVEGTSNPNLYWYRQAAGRGLQLLFYSVGIGQISSEVPQNLSASRPQDRQFILSSKKLLLSDSGFYLCAWSPRGKYQPQHFGDGTRLSIL.